The clone carrying this T cell receptor beta chain was observed a few times. Its specificity is unknown. Other DNA sequences in this sample translate to the same CDR3. CD45RO/CCR7/CD25/CD127/CD95/CD27 sorting isolated CD4+ naive, central memory, regulatory and stem cell-like memory cells. Sorted populations all had greater than 95% purity. Since all of the isolated RNA was reverse transcribed, expressed TCRB transcripts were what got sequenced. Assay: immunoSEQ multiplex PCR; the TCRdb copy retains only in-frame clones and omits some. Of 450,000 or so clones in the sample, 10% to 12% are singletons; the top ten hold 0.046%. This entry belongs to a study of beta chain features in type 1 diabetes. General study results and limits: When cDNA is sequenced, cells with high TCR expression could be over-represented. TCRB CDR3 length was moderately but significantly reduced in all four CD4+ subsets of Type 1 diabetes patients.

Germline lookup yields CDR1 SGHTA and CDR2 FQGNSA. This CDR3 spans 14 amino acids. Trimming shortened V by 5 bases and J by 0 bases, and 8 bases separated the two germline ends. Sequencing was carried out using naive CD4+ T cells from blood. This TCR derives from a woman in her late teens or twenties in good health. The chain joins TRBV7-2 to TRBJ2-1; D is unresolved. The CDR3 sequence is CASSPPSSYNEQFF. In DNA form, the CDR3 reads TGTGCCAGCAGCCCCCCGAGCTCCTACAATGAGCAGTTCTTC.